The present T cell receptor (beta chain) was sequenced within a study of regulatory T cells in long-lasting Graves disease. The CDR3 consists of 13 residues. The germline V and J ends were trimmed by 11 bases and 0 bases, with 11 bases remaining between them. The V gene's germline CDR1 is SNHLY and CDR2 FYNNEI. Notes on the study in general: Newly diagnosed patients had higher TCR diversity than persistent Graves' patients did. The study examined only peripheral blood, not thyroid tissue.

This clonotype came up many times. No antigen is known for it. Stated time point: persistent/refractory GD, antithyroid drugs over 5 years with positive TRAb. PBMC RNA was the source of the TCR library. To make TCR beta libraries, researchers used iRepertoire HTBI primers and Arm-PCR of CDR3 regions. Authors' data handling: Identification yielded some 60 TRBV and 14 TRBJ segments across samples. TCRdb reanalysed the multiplex PCR reads using MiXCR and keeps one entry per CDR3 protein. It is TCRdb's table, rather than the study itself, that gives the V and J calls and clone size. The sample shows 350,000 to 450,000 distinct CDR3 sequences, 20% to 25% of them seen only once.

Source: peripheral blood mononuclear cells (PBMCs), taken when the disease was refractory, from a patient treated with antithyroid drugs. This chain links TRBV2 with TRBJ1-5; D is perhaps TRBD1 (5 bases). The sequence was collected from a woman in her 40s with Graves disease. The CDR3 DNA sequence: TGTGCCGGGGGGAGGGATAGCAATCAGCCCCAGCATTTT. It codes for CAGGRDSNQPQHF.